The 12 T cell receptor beta chains presented below share a single source sample, sequenced in a study of blood T cell repertoires in COVID-19. Method: immunoSEQ multiplex PCR; TCRdb's copy keeps in-frame clones and lacks some. The table lists approximately 250,000 clones, approximately 80% of them singletons, with roughly 15% in the top ten. The specimen was PBMCs or T cells enriched from blood (not recorded which). The receptors were gathered from a man aged 40-49 years who had recovered from COVID-19.

The rearrangement joins TRBV28 to TRBJ2-3; TRBD2 agrees at 8 bases. V dropped 0 bases and J dropped 4; count of bases not matched to a gene: 6. Germline V gene lookup returns CDR1 MDHEN and CDR2 SYDVKM. The CDR3 covers 16 residues. CDR3 protein: CASSLWAGGGADTQYF. The CDR3 DNA follows: TGTGCCAGCAGTTTATGGGCGGGAGGTGGAGCAGATACGCAGTATTTT. The variable domain in full, completed from reference TRBV28 and TRBJ2-3, reads DVKVTQSSRYLVKRTGEKVFLECVQDMDHENMFWYRQDPGLGLRLIYFSYDVKMKEKGDIPEGYSVSREKKERFSLILESASTNQTSMYLCASSLWAGGGADTQYFGPGTRLTVL.

The chain recombines TRBV28 with TRBJ2-1; D is undetermined. V lost 7 bases to trimming and J lost 2 bases, with 9 bases between them. CDR3 length equals 13 residues. Germline V gene sequence: CDR1 MDHEN, CDR2 SYDVKM. The CDR3 coding sequence is TGTGCCAGCATGGGCAGCACCTACAATGAGCAGTTCTTC. Amino acids: CASMGSTYNEQFF. Filled out from reference TRBV28 and TRBJ2-1, the complete variable domain reads DVKVTQSSRYLVKRTGEKVFLECVQDMDHENMFWYRQDPGLGLRLIYFSYDVKMKEKGDIPEGYSVSREKKERFSLILESASTNQTSMYLCASMGSTYNEQFFGPGTRLTVL.

V gene TRBV9 combines with J gene TRBJ2-7; 9 bases match TRBD2. The length of the CDR3 is 17 residues. The J segment lost 6 bases and the V segment lost 0 bases, leaving 13 bases of the junction unmatched. Germline V gives CDR1 SGDLS, CDR2 YYNGEE. CDR3 nucleotide sequence: TGTGCCAGCAGCGTAGCGTTAGCGGGGGCCGCTGAAGGCGAGCAGTACTTC. Translating it yields CASSVALAGAAEGEQYF.

The genes are TRBV5-1 and TRBJ1-6; D not resolved. V dropped 1 base and J dropped 5 bases, with 7 bases sitting between them. Germline V gene lookup returns CDR1 SGHRS and CDR2 YFSETQ. The CDR3 loop spans 14 amino acids. CDR3 bases: TGCGCCAGCAGCTTGTGGGGAGATAATTCACCCCTCCACTTT. Protein sequence: CASSLWGDNSPLHF.

V usage is TRBV9 and J usage is TRBJ1-5; 8 positions agree with TRBD1. The CDR3 is made up of 15 amino acids. After removal of 0 bases from V and 6 bases from J, the junction contained 5 bases not matched to a gene. Per germline, CDR1 SGDLS and CDR2 YYNGEE. CDR3 coding DNA: TGTGCCAGCAGCGTAGATCAGGGGGCGGGTCAGCCCCAGCATTTT. Its translation is CASSVDQGAGQPQHF.

This clone was counted a few times. This rearrangement joins TRBV6-5 to TRBJ2-5, with TRBD1 matching over 9 bases. CDR1 and CDR2 (germline): MNHEY, SVGAGI. CDR3 length: 14 amino acids. V was clipped by 6 bases and J by 2 bases; unmatched bases: 4. CDR3 region: CASRGTGRQETQYF. The CDR3 region has the DNA TGTGCCAGCAGGGGGACAGGGCGGCAAGAGACCCAGTACTTC.

This clone has a handful of counts. The genes are TRBV7-7 and TRBJ2-1; 9 bases are a match to TRBD2. The CDR3 extends over 15 amino acids. V was pared by 0 bases and J by 3 bases, with 0 bases of the junction left unmatched. Germline V gene lookup returns CDR1 SSHAT and CDR2 FNYEAQ (reference sequence). CDR3 coding DNA: TGTGCCAGCAGCTTAGCTAGCGGGGGCTACAATGAGCAGTTCTTC. It codes for CASSLASGGYNEQFF.

This sequence joins TRBV5-1 and TRBJ2-1; D is unresolved. Trimming shortened V by 1 base and J by 5 bases, and 7 bases separated the two germline ends. CDR1 is SGHRS, CDR2 YFSETQ, per germline. This CDR3 is 13 amino acids long. In nucleotides, the CDR3 is TGCGCCAGCAGCTTGAGTCAGGACAATGAGCAGTTCTTC. This sequence encodes CASSLSQDNEQFF.

This clone was seen just once. V is TRBV7-9 and J is TRBJ2-1, with D possibly matching TRBD1 (5 bases). Germline values: CDR1 SEHNR, CDR2 FQNEAQ (reference sequence). V lost 5 bases and J lost 6, with 8 bases in between. CDR3 size: 12 residues. CDR3 coding DNA: TGTGCCAGCAGCCTTCAGGGCAATGAGCAGTTCTTC. The encoded protein is CASSLQGNEQFF. Variable domain in full (rest from reference TRBV7-9 and TRBJ2-1): DTGVSQNPRHKITKRGQNVTFRCDPISEHNRLYWYRQTLGQGPEFLTYFQNEAQLEKSRLLSDRFSAERPKGSFSTLEIQRTEQGDSAMYLCASSLQGNEQFFGPGTRLTVL.

This chain connects TRBV7-2 to TRBJ2-5, with 9 nucleotides matching TRBD1. The V and J ends lost 7 bases and 5 bases, in that order; junction bases with no gene match: 5. CDR3 size: 13 residues. Germline lookup yields CDR1 SGHTA and CDR2 FQGNSA. CDR3 in DNA: TGTGCCAGCAACAGGGGGCGCGGGGAGACCCAGTACTTC. It specifies CASNRGRGETQYF.

The rearrangement joins TRBV19 to TRBJ1-1, with D perhaps TRBD1 (6 bases). The germline V gene has CDR1 LNHDA and CDR2 SQIVND (reference sequence). V lost 7 bases to trimming and J lost 0 bases, with 18 bases between them. The CDR3 length is 16 residues. The CDR3 DNA follows: TGTGCCAGTACAAGTCGGACAGTCCTTATGAACACTGAAGCTTTCTTT. Its protein product is CASTSRTVLMNTEAFF.

The CDR3 DNA is TGTGCCAGCAGCTTAGCGGCCCGGGGGAGAGAGACCCAGTACTTC. Translation: CASSLAARGRETQYF. V and J are TRBV7-6 and TRBJ2-5; tentatively, D is TRBD2 (6 bases). Deletions cut 0 bases from V and 4 bases from J, with 12 bases between. This CDR3 is built from 15 residues. Germline CDR1 SGHVS, CDR2 FNYEAQ.